This T cell receptor (beta chain) was recorded in a study of cytomegalovirus exposure and HLA in healthy donors. This clone appeared once. Antigen specificity is unknown. The PCR was carried out with 60 Vbeta primers and 13 Jbeta primers. Sequenced by immunoSEQ multiplex PCR; TCRdb stores in-frame clones only, minus some. In the table there are approximately 150,000 clones, around 80% of which are singletons. This CDR3 comprises 12 residues. With 2 bases removed from V and 9 bases from J, the gap between germline ends came to 11 bases. Germline V gene sequence: CDR1 WNHNN, CDR2 SYGVQD (reference sequence). Every donor was a healthy person donating bone marrow. General study findings and limits: Presence/absence analyses supposed approximately even sequencing depth among donors.

The V gene is TRBV10-1, the J gene TRBJ2-7; TRBD1 is a possible D gene (5 bases). The specimen sequenced was PBMCs. The TCR sequence derives from a man aged 18 to 29 in good health and CMV-seropositive. The CDR3 nucleotides read TGCGCCAGCAGTGAGAGAAGGGGCCGGCAGTACTTC. Translating gives CASSERRGRQYF.